This TCR beta chain was obtained from a study of blood T cells in healthy people across ages (dated by TCRdb to between 2014 and 2017). In the study overall: In model experiments, template switching captured roughly one uniquely barcoded TCR beta cDNA molecule for every two T cells. Two additional independent replicas of 1 million unique cDNA reads from the same blood draw were analyzed for two donors (one aged 18 to 29 and one aged 80 or older). Donors were grouped into four age groups: young (average 16 years), middle-aged (under 40), aged (around 60) and long-lived (less than 85). Age-related changes in TCR beta repertoire diversity were measured in the study by deep sequencing normalized with unique cDNA molecular identifiers.

The research as a whole found: Compared with the aged group, more naive CD4+ T cells, fewer expanded clones and increased TCR diversity were shown by the long-lived group, suggesting age selection. A strong correlation was found between observed TCR beta diversity and the percentage of naive T cells measured by flow cytometry. Conclusive comparison of naive and antigen-experienced compartments was prevented by the profiling of bulk unsorted PBMCs. Because donor CMV infection status was unknown, age-related changes in expanded clonotypes were potentially confounded. As age increased, observed TCR beta diversity per million T cells dropped in a roughly linear way, and a significant reduction was already evident by age roughly 36. Estimates of total diversity from one million sequenced T cells were regarded as lower bounds and underestimates.

Donors were 39 systemically healthy Caucasian individuals from Russia aged roughly 6 to 95 years. Around 9.9 milliliters of peripheral blood were collected from each donor into EDTA-treated Vacutainer tubes. Ficoll-Paque density-gradient centrifugation was used to isolate PBMCs, with at least 6.5 million obtained per sample. Trizol reagent was used to extract total RNA from the PBMCs, yielding at least 5 micrograms per sample. For every donor, flow cytometry on a PBMC aliquot measured the percentage of naive CD45RAhigh/CD27high T cells. This clonotype was counted a few times. Its antigen remains unidentified. The sample holds no much larger clone one base away, and base qualities are not on file. Spanning cysteine to phenylalanine, the CDR3 consists of 18 amino acids. Only the CDR3 part of the read is kept: 54 bases, read in frame from the first base. Trimming removed 6 bases from V and 2 bases from J; the gene matches leave 15 bases unexplained.

Libraries were made using 5' RACE. The sequencer was an Illumina HiSeq 2500. A second PCR of roughly 6 to 11 cycles was performed with a sample-barcoded 5' primer and a J-beta primer mix. A template-switch 5' adaptor carrying 12 random nucleotides introduced a unique molecular identifier onto each TCR beta cDNA molecule. At least 3 million CDR3-containing paired-end reads were obtained from each sample. All of the RNA was converted into first-strand cDNA using the Mint cDNA synthesis kit, with a TRBC-specific oligonucleotide serving as the primer. Following uracil-DNA glycosylase treatment, a first 18-cycle PCR with universal primers M1SS and BC2_uni_R was performed on all cDNA. The original pipeline was this. Each sample was normalized by randomly selecting 1 million high-quality reads, each carrying a distinct molecular identifier. Instead of being binned into consensus sequences, reads with shared molecular identifiers were discarded. MiTCR, run with a Q25 quality threshold and the strictest error-elimination algorithm, handled CDR3 identification, clonotype clustering and error correction. A nonparametric unseen species model with Euler transformation was used to estimate lower-bound total TCR beta diversity. TCRdb redid the processing of the public reads, applying fastp at Q25 and MiXCR, and retained in-frame beta chains. Under each unique CDR3 protein, matching rows form one entry showing the most common genes and DNA. For this entry, the V and J calls and clone size follow TCRdb and not the study's own pipeline. Within this sample are 750,000 to 850,000 distinct CDR3 sequences, with approximately 25% of them counted one time only. Under 4.5% of the sample lies in the top ten.

The same sample was also used in a study of T cells of mothers and their children. As that second study puts it: The donors were nine systemically healthy Caucasian individuals, made up of three mothers and their six children. cDNA synthesis used all of the extracted RNA, with around 1.6 ug of RNA in each 15 ul reaction. In the second PCR, the M1S primer introduced both the sample barcodes and 2-4 random nucleotides. Over 8.5 million TCR beta CDR3 reads came from each mother, compared with around 3 million reads from each child. Thymic selection similarly shapes TCR recombination output in related and unrelated pairs, with minor effect from inherited differences. Normalized repertoire overlap in related mother-child pairs was always slightly higher than in unrelated mother-child pairs, but the difference was never significant. No persistent microchimeric T cell clones were detected, at a sensitivity of roughly 93 clones per million clonotypes. Deep NGS was used in the study to compare the TCR beta repertoires of mothers and children and to look for features that separate related mother-child pairs from unrelated individuals. Mothers averaged about 37 +/- 4 years of age and children averaged around 10 +/- 4 years. Libraries were sequenced on Illumina HiSeq 2000 with 100+100 nt paired-end reads after adapter ligation with NEBNext reagents. Mother and child libraries were prepared a month apart and sequenced in separate runs to prevent cross-contamination. For each donor, between 500,000 and 2,000,000 distinct TCR beta clonotypes were identified. Naive TCR beta clonotypes were estimated from low-frequency clonotypes matched to each donor's FACS-determined naive share, without sorting.

The sequenced material came from blood. The sequence was collected from a boy younger than 18 in good health. Recombination joined TRBV12-3 or TRBV12-4 with TRBJ2-5; the junction holds 10 bases that match TRBD2. The CDR3 region reads CASRPNAGLADIQETQYF. The DNA sequence is given as TGTGCCAGCAGACCTAACGCCGGACTAGCGGATATACAAGAGACCCAGTACTTC.